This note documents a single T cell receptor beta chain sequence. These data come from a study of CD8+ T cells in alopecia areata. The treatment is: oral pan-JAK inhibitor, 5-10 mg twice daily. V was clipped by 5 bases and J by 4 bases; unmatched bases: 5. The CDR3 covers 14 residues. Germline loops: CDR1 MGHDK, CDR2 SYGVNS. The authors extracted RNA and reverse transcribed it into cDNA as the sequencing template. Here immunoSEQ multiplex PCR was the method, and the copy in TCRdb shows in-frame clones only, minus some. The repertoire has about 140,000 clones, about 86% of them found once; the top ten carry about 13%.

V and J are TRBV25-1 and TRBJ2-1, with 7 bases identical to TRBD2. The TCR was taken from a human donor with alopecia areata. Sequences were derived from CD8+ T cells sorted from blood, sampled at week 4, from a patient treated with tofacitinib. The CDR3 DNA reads TGTGCCAGCAGTTATGCGGGGGAGTACAATGAGCAGTTCTTC. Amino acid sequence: CASSYAGEYNEQFF.